This T cell receptor beta chain was identified during a study of blood T cell repertoires in COVID-19. Study information: T cells, B-cell-depleted T cells, or PBMCs provided the cDNA or gDNA that served as material.

Trimming removed 1 base from V and 5 bases from J; junction bases left unmatched: 7. This CDR3 has 14 amino acids. Germline values: CDR1 SQVTM, CDR2 ANQGSEA. In the authors' workflow: Reference gene primer amplification yielded estimated nucleated cell counts. Sequencing used immunoSEQ multiplex PCR; TCRdb keeps in-frame clones, though not all of them. D and trimming were read from the DNA, whereas the V and J calls and clone size are those reported in that table. The sample has 80,000 to 95,000 clones, around 90% seen once; the top ten hold 3% to 4%. This sequence joins TRBV29-1 and TRBJ2-7; 8 bases are shared with TRBD1. The sequence derives from a woman between 70 and 85 years old with acute or convalescent COVID-19. The sample taken for sequencing was peripheral blood. The CDR3 is CSVEVWTGSNEQYF. The CDR3 DNA sequence: TGCAGCGTTGAAGTTTGGACAGGGTCGAACGAGCAGTACTTC.